The source of this T cell receptor beta chain is a study of cytomegalovirus exposure and HLA in healthy donors. Primers for the PCR totalled 60 Vbeta and 13 Jbeta. TCRdb's table, derived via immunoSEQ multiplex PCR, lists solely in-frame clones and lacks some. Recorded for this sample: under 150,000 clones. V was cut by 7 bases and J by 4 bases, with 16 bases left in between. This CDR3 spans 14 amino acids. Germline-derived CDR1 and CDR2 are SGHAT and FQNNGV. Whole-study findings and limits: What a later analysis reportedly showed was that an Asian-associated ancestry cluster had fewer N-insertions than the approximately 700-donor mean. Prior analysis indicated that the majority of TCR beta V segments exhibited productivity approximately 87% or approximately 30% of the time. Several V segments, TRBV6-2 and TRBV6-3 among them, could not be told apart and were dropped. Immune exposure information available was restricted to CMV serostatus.

Concerning this clone itself: Antigen specificity is unknown.

The material sequenced was PBMCs. The source of this sequence is a woman in her fifties or sixties in good health and CMV-seronegative. This sequence joins TRBV11-2 and TRBJ1-1, with a weak D call TRBD1 (5 bases). The CDR3 DNA follows: TGTGCCAGCATCCGCATGACAGCTCTCACTGAAGCTTTCTTT. Translation: CASIRMTALTEAFF.